The rows below give T cell receptor beta chains drawn from one sample of a study of cytomegalovirus exposure and HLA in healthy donors. Sequenced by immunoSEQ multiplex PCR; TCRdb stores in-frame clones only, minus some. The sample holds 120,000 to 150,000 clones, about three quarters seen once. The sample consisted of PBMCs. Receptor source: a woman in her 30s in good health and CMV-seronegative. CDR3s include the opening cysteine and the closing phenylalanine or tryptophan. The D gene is left open where the match is weak. Rows give clone size only sometimes, using once, few, many, or a class for an expanded clone.

j_call d_call clone_size v_call cdr3_aa cdr3_nt
TRBJ2-1 TRBD1 . TRBV2 CASSDALTGINEQFF TGTGCCAGCAGTGACGCCTTGACAGGGATCAATGAGCAGTTCTTC
TRBJ2-3 . . TRBV2 CASRADTDTQYF TGTGCCAGCAGAGCGGACACAGATACGCAGTATTTT
TRBJ2-3 . . TRBV9 CASSPDRDTQYF TGTGCCAGCAGCCCAGATCGCGATACGCAGTATTTT
TRBJ1-4 . few TRBV6-1 CASSEWEGEKLFF TGTGCCAGCAGTGAGTGGGAGGGGGAAAAACTGTTTTTT
TRBJ1-4 TRBD1 . TRBV5-6 CASSLATGGPGKLFF TGTGCCAGCAGCTTGGCGACAGGGGGCCCGGGAAAACTGTTTTTT
TRBJ1-1 TRBD1 . TRBV29-1 CSVRTGGTEAFF TGCAGCGTCAGGACAGGGGGCACTGAAGCTTTCTTT
TRBJ2-6 . . TRBV9 CASSVGARSGANVLTF TGTGCCAGCAGCGTAGGGGCCCGCTCTGGGGCCAACGTCCTGACTTTC
TRBJ1-2 . . TRBV6-5 CASSYSSGLTGGYTF TGTGCCAGCAGTTACTCGAGTGGCCTGACTGGAGGCTACACCTTC
TRBJ1-2 . few TRBV2 CASSVGQGRDGYTF TGTGCCAGCAGCGTGGGGCAGGGTCGAGATGGCTACACCTTC
TRBJ1-1 . . TRBV18 CASSLAGAPSTEAFF TGTGCCAGCTCACTAGCAGGGGCCCCGAGCACTGAAGCTTTCTTT
TRBJ1-3 . . TRBV6-5 CASSYSVSSGNTIYF TGTGCCAGCAGTTACTCCGTTAGCTCTGGAAACACCATATATTTT
TRBJ1-3 . . TRBV6-6 CASCDTSGNTIYF TGTGCCAGCTGTGACACCTCTGGAAACACCATATATTTT
TRBJ2-3 TRBD2 . TRBV5-1 CASSPTLGRGGVGTDTQYF TGCGCCAGCAGCCCGACATTGGGGCGGGGGGGCGTCGGCACAGATACGCAGTATTTT
TRBJ1-6 . . TRBV28 CASRIQGGNNSPLHF TGTGCCAGCAGAATACAGGGTGGGAATAATTCACCCCTCCACTTT
TRBJ2-1 TRBD2 . TRBV29-1 CSAAGLAGGLWYNEQFF TGCAGCGCCGCGGGACTAGCGGGGGGGCTTTGGTACAATGAGCAGTTCTTC
TRBJ1-6 TRBD1 . TRBV2 CASMGGQVPHNSPLHF TGTGCCAGCATGGGGGGACAGGTCCCTCATAATTCACCCCTCCACTTT
TRBJ1-1 . . TRBV18 CASSPGGFTEAFF TGTGCCAGCTCACCGGGAGGGTTCACTGAAGCTTTCTTT
TRBJ1-2 TRBD1 once TRBV19 CASSQGGTGGRAGYTF TGTGCCAGTAGTCAAGGCGGCACAGGGGGTAGGGCTGGCTACACCTTC
TRBJ2-5 . . TRBV9 CASSSGTWETQYF TGTGCCAGCAGCTCCGGGACTTGGGAGACCCAGTACTTC
TRBJ1-1 . . TRBV28 CASSFSGRGDTEAFF TGTGCCAGCAGTTTTTCAGGGCGTGGGGACACTGAAGCTTTCTTT
TRBJ2-7 TRBD1 few TRBV28 CASSLWTGGVHEQYF TGTGCCAGCAGTTTATGGACAGGGGGTGTCCACGAGCAGTACTTC
TRBJ1-2 TRBD1 . TRBV7-8 CASSLQGAFSNYGYTF TGTGCCAGCAGCTTACAGGGGGCGTTCTCTAACTATGGCTACACCTTC
TRBJ1-2 . . TRBV18 CASSAGSQGAYGYTF TGTGCCAGCTCAGCGGGCTCACAGGGTGCCTATGGCTACACCTTC
TRBJ1-5 . . TRBV5-5 CASSPTGLIGNQPQHF TGTGCCAGCAGCCCGACAGGATTGATCGGCAATCAGCCCCAGCATTTT
TRBJ2-1 . . TRBV6-4 CASSDSGLTSNEQFF TGTGCCAGCAGTGACTCGGGGTTGACTAGCAATGAGCAGTTCTTC
TRBJ1-2 . few TRBV4-1 CASSQAYAGTNYGYTF TGCGCCAGCAGCCAAGCCTATGCCGGGACAAACTATGGCTACACCTTC
TRBJ2-1 TRBD2 . TRBV15 CATSRAPLAGYNEQFF TGTGCCACCAGCAGAGCGCCTCTAGCGGGGTACAATGAGCAGTTCTTC
TRBJ2-3 . few TRBV11-3 CASSLGRGVTGTDTQYF TGTGCCAGCAGCTTAGGCCGAGGAGTGACAGGCACAGATACGCAGTATTTT
TRBJ2-1 TRBD2 . TRBV18 CASSPGLGWYNEQFF TGTGCCAGCTCTCCGGGACTAGGGTGGTACAATGAGCAGTTCTTC
TRBJ2-5 TRBD2 . TRBV2 CASSREEETQYF TGTGCCAGCAGTCGGGAGGAGGAGACCCAGTACTTC
TRBJ2-1 TRBD2 . TRBV7-2 CASSPTSGGLYNEQFF TGTGCCAGCAGTCCGACTAGCGGGGGGCTTTACAATGAGCAGTTCTTC
TRBJ2-3 . few TRBV6-6 CASRRQGADTQYF TGTGCCAGCAGAAGACAAGGGGCAGATACGCAGTATTTT
TRBJ2-5 . . TRBV19 CASSRGGPEETQYF TGTGCCAGTTCGAGGGGGGGACCGGAGGAGACCCAGTACTTC
TRBJ1-2 TRBD1 . TRBV30 CASQTGWGYTF TGTGCCTCCCAGACAGGGTGGGGCTACACCTTC
TRBJ2-2 . . TRBV25-1 CASSDVAGSNTGELFF TGTGCCAGCAGTGATGTGGCAGGGTCGAACACCGGGGAGCTGTTTTTT
TRBJ1-6 TRBD1 . TRBV7-9 CASSKQGDSSPLHF TGTGCCAGCAGTAAACAGGGGGACAGTTCACCCCTCCACTTT
TRBJ1-2 . . TRBV2 CASSTPGGSINYGYTF TGTGCCAGCAGCACCCCCGGGGGGAGTATCAACTATGGCTACACCTTC
TRBJ2-3 . few TRBV30 CAWSPWGGGTDTQYF TGTGCCTGGAGCCCCTGGGGAGGTGGAACAGATACGCAGTATTTT
TRBJ2-2 TRBD1 . TRBV6-1 CASSEGGGQGASTGELFF TGTGCCAGCAGTGAAGGGGGAGGACAGGGGGCAAGCACCGGGGAGCTGTTTTTT
TRBJ2-1 . few TRBV5-1 CASSLAALSYNEQFF TGCGCCAGCAGCTTGGCCGCACTTTCCTACAATGAGCAGTTCTTC
TRBJ2-4 TRBD1 . TRBV7-9 CASSLVVRDRGEQNIQYF TGTGCCAGCAGCTTAGTAGTTCGGGACAGGGGGGAGCAAAACATTCAGTACTTC
TRBJ1-2 . . TRBV29-1 CSVDGEGRANYGYTF TGCAGCGTTGACGGGGAGGGAAGGGCCAACTATGGCTACACCTTC
TRBJ2-3 TRBD2 . TRBV2 CASSQTVIAGSGTDTQYF TGTGCCAGCAGCCAAACCGTAATAGCGGGAAGCGGCACAGATACGCAGTATTTT
TRBJ2-5 TRBD1 once TRBV4-1 CASSQGVGAGGNQETQYF TGCGCCAGCAGCCAAGGAGTAGGTGCAGGGGGCAATCAAGAGACCCAGTACTTC